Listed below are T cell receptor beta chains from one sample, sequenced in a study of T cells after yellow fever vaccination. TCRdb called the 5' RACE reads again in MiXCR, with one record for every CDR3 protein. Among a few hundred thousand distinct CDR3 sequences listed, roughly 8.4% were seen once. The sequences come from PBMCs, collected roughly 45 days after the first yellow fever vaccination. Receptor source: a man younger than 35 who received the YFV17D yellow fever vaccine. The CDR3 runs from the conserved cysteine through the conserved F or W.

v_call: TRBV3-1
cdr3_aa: CASSPSSGGVYEQYF

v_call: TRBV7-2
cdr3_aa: CASSLAGAVTYGYTF

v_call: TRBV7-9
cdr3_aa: CASSLEYGFQETQYF

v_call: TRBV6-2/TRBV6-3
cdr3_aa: CASSKGWSGANVLTF

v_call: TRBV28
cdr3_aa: CASRPQGKETQYF

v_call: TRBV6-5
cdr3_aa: CASSYRGAIETQYF

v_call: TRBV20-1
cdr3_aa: CSASATSTHEQFF

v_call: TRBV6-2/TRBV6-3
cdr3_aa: CASSYSSWWGSGTENTEAFF

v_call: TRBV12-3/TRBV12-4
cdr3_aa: CASSFTYSNQPQHF

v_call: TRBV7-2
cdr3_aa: CASSSIGGLDNYGYTF

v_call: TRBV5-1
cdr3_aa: CASGQGMNTEAFF

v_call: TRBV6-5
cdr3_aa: CASSYSTGSQETQYF

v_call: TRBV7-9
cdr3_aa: CASSLAAEQFF

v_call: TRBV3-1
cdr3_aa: CASSPQGPRSEAFF